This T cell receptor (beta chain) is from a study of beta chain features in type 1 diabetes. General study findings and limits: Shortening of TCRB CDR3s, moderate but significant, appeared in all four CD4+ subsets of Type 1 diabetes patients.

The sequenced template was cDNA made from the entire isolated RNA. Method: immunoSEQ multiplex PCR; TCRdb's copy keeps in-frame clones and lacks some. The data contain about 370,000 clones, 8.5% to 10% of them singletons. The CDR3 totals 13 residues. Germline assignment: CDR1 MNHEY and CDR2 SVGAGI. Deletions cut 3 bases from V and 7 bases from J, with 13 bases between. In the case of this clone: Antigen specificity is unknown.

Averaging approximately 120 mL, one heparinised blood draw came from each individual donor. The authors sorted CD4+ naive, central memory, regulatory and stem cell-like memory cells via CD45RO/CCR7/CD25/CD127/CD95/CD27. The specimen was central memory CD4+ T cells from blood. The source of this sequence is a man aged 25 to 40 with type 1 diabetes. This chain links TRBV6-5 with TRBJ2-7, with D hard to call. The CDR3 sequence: CASSYSPVLEQYF. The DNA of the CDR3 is TGTGCCAGCAGTTATAGCCCGGTTTTAGAGCAGTACTTC.